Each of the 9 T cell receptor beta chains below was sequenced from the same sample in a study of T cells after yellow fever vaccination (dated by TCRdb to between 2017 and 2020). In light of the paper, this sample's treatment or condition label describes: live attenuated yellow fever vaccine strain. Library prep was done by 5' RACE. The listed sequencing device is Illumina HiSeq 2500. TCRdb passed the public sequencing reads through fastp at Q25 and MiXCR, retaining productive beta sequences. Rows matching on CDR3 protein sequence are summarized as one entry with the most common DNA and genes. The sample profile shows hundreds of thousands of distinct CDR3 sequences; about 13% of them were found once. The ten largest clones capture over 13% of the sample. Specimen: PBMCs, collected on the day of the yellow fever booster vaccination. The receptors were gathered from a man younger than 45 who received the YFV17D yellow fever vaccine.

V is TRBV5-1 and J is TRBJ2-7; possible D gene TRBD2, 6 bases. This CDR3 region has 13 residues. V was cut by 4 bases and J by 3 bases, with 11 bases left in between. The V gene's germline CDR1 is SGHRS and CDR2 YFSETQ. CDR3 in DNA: TGCGCCAGCAGCGGCGGAGGGGTCTACGAGCAGTACTTC. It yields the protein CASSGGGVYEQYF.

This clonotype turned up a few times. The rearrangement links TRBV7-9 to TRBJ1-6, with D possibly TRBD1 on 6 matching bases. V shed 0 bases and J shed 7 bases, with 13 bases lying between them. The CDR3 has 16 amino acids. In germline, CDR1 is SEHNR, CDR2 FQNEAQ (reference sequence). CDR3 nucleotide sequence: TGTGCCAGCAGCTTAGCCCTGGGGGCGAACAATTCACCCCTCCACTTT. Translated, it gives CASSLALGANNSPLHF.

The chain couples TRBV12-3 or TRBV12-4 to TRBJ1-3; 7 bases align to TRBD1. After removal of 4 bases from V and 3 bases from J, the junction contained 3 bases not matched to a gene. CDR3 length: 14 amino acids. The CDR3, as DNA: TGTGCCAGCAGTTGGGGGACAGATGGAAACACCATATATTTT. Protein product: CASSWGTDGNTIYF.

CDR3 coding DNA: TGTGCCAGCAGCGTAGGTCAACACTCCTACGAGCAGTACTTC. Protein sequence: CASSVGQHSYEQYF. The rearrangement joins TRBV9 to TRBJ2-7, with D unresolved. The CDR3 consists of 14 residues. CDR1 SGDLS and CDR2 YYNGEE come from the germline V gene. The ends were cut back, 0 bases at V and 0 bases at J, with 7 bases in the middle. Together with reference TRBV9 and TRBJ2-7, the CDR3 gives the full variable domain: DSGVTQTPKHLITATGQRVTLRCSPRSGDLSVYWYQQSLDQGLQFLIQYYNGEERAKGNILERFSAQQFPDLHSELNLSSLELGDSALYFCASSVGQHSYEQYFGPGTRLTVT.

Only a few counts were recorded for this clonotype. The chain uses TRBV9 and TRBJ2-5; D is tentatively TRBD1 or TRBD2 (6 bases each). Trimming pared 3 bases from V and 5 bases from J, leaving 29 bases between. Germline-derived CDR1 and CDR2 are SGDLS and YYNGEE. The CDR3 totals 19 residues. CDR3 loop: CASSASGARYVDGGETQYF. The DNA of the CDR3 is TGTGCCAGCAGCGCTTCAGGGGCCCGCTACGTTGATGGGGGGGAGACCCAGTACTTC.

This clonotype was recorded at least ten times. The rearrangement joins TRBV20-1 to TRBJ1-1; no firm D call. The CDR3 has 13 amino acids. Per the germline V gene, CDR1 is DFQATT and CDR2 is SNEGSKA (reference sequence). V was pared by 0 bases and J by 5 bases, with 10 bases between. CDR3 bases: TGCAGTGCTAGAGACAGAAAAAGGACTGAAGCTTTCTTT. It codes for CSARDRKRTEAFF.

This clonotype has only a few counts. The CDR3 DNA sequence: TGTGCCAGCAGTTTAGTCACCCGGAAATCGGAGCAGTTCTTC. Encoded protein: CASSLVTRKSEQFF. The chain joins TRBV12-3 or TRBV12-4 to TRBJ2-1; no clear D gene. V lost 1 base and J 10 bases, leaving 14 bases between the germline ends. The CDR3 runs 14 residues.

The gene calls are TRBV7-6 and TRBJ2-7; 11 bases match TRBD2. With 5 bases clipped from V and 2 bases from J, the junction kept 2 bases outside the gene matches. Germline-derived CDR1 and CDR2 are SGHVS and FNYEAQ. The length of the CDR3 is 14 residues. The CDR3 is CASSRLAGTYEQYF. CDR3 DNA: TGTGCCAGCAGCCGACTAGCGGGGACCTACGAGCAGTACTTC.

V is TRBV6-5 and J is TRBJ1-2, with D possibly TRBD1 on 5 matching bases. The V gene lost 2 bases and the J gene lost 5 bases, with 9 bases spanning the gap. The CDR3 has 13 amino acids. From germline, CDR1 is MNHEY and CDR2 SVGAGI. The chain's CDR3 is CASSYQGWYGYTF. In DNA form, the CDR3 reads TGTGCCAGCAGTTACCAGGGATGGTATGGCTACACCTTC.